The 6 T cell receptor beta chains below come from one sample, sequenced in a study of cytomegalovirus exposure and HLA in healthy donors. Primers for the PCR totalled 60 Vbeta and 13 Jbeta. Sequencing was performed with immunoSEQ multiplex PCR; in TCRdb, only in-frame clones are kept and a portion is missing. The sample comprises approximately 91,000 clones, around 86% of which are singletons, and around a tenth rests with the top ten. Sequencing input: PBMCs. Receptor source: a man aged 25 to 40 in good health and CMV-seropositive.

The CDR3 nucleotides are TGTGCCAGCAGCTTAGCCGTGGCTAGCGGGAGGTTGGACAATGAGCAGTTCTTC. Its translation is CASSLAVASGRLDNEQFF. The chain carries TRBV7-6 and TRBJ2-1, with TRBD2 identical over 11 bases. J was trimmed by 5 bases and V by 0 bases; bases with no gene match: 9. The CDR3 spans 18 residues. The germline V gene encodes CDR1 SGHVS and CDR2 FNYEAQ. The full variable domain, in which reference TRBV7-6 and TRBJ2-1 provide the parts outside the CDR3, is GAGVSQSPRYKVTKRGQDVALRCDPISGHVSLYWYRQALGQGPEFLTYFNYEAQQDKSGLPNDRFSAERPEGSISTLTIQRTEQRDSAMYRCASSLAVASGRLDNEQFFGPGTRLTVL.

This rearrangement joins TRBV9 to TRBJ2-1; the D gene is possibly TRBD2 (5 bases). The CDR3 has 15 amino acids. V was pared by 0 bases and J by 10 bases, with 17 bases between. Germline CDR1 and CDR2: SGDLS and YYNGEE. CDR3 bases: TGTGCCAGCAGCGTAGGGTTCGGGATCGTATTCGAGCAGTTCTTC. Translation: CASSVGFGIVFEQFF.

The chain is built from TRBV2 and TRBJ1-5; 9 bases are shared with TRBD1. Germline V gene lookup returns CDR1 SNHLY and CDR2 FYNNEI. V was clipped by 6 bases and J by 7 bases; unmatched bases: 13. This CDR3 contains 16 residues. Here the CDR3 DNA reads TGTGCCAGCAGGGACAGGGGAAGGGATAATGGACAGCCCCAGCATTTT. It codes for CASRDRGRDNGQPQHF.

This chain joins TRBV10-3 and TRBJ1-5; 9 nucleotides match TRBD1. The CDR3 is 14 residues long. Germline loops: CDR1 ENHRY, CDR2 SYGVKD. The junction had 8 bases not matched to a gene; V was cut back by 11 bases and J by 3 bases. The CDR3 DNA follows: TGTGCCGCTCGGGGGGACAGGGTCAATCAGCCCCAGCATTTT. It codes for CAARGDRVNQPQHF.

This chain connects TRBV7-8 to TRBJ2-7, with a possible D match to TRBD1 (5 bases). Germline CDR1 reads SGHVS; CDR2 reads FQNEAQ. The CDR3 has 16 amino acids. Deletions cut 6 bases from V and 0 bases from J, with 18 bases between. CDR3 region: CASSLRVVTGSYEQYF. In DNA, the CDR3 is TGTGCCAGCAGTCTTAGGGTTGTAACAGGCTCCTACGAGCAGTACTTC.

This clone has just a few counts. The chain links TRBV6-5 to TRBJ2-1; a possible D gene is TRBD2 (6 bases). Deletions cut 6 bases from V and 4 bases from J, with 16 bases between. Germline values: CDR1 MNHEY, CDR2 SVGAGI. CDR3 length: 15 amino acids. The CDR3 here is CASRGARDFYNEQFF. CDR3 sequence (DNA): TGTGCCAGCAGGGGCGCGAGGGACTTTTACAATGAGCAGTTCTTC.